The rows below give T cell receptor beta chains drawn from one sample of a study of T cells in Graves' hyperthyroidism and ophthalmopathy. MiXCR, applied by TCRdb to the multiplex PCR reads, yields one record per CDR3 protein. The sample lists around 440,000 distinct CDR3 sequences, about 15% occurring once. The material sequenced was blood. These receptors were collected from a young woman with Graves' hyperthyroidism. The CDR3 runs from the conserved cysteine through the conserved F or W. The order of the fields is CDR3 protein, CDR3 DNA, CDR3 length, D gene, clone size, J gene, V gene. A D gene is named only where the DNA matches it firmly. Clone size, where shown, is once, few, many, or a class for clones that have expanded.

CDR3aa: CASSPDHREETQYF
CDR3nt: TGTGCCAGCAGCCCCGACCACAGGGAAGAGACCCAGTACTTC
len: 14
d_gene: .
abundance: .
j_gene: TRBJ2-5
v_gene: TRBV7-2

CDR3aa: CASSFRRGLQETQYF
CDR3nt: TGTGCCAGCAGCTTCCGGAGGGGCCTCCAAGAGACCCAGTACTTC
len: 15
d_gene: .
abundance: many
j_gene: TRBJ2-5
v_gene: TRBV7-2

CDR3aa: CASRTGSRQPQHF
CDR3nt: TGTGCCAGCAGAACCGGGTCGCGGCAGCCCCAGCATTTT
len: 13
d_gene: .
abundance: many
j_gene: TRBJ1-5
v_gene: TRBV12-3/TRBV12-4

CDR3aa: CASTHPQWEETQYF
CDR3nt: TGTGCCAGCACGCACCCCCAGTGGGAAGAGACCCAGTACTTC
len: 14
d_gene: .
abundance: many
j_gene: TRBJ2-5
v_gene: TRBV2

CDR3aa: CASSVDPRYFNGAFF
CDR3nt: TGTGCCAGCAGCGTAGACCCCCGGTATTTCAACGGAGCTTTCTTT
len: 15
d_gene: .
abundance: few
j_gene: TRBJ1-1
v_gene: TRBV9

CDR3aa: CASRPRSDGFEETQYF
CDR3nt: TGTGCCAGCAGACCCAGAAGTGACGGGTTCGAAGAGACCCAGTACTTC
len: 16
d_gene: .
abundance: many
j_gene: TRBJ2-5
v_gene: TRBV12-3/TRBV12-4

CDR3aa: CASSIEGSANSNQPQHF
CDR3nt: TGTGCCAGTAGTATAGAAGGATCAGCGAATAGCAATCAGCCCCAGCATTTT
len: 17
d_gene: .
abundance: few
j_gene: TRBJ1-5
v_gene: TRBV19

CDR3aa: CATYLDTQYF
CDR3nt: TGTGCCACCTACTTGGATACGCAGTATTTT
len: 10
d_gene: .
abundance: few
j_gene: TRBJ2-3
v_gene: TRBV19

CDR3aa: CASSYGLTSFLGELFF
CDR3nt: TGTGCCAGCAGTTACGGATTGACTAGCTTTCTAGGGGAGCTGTTTTTT
len: 16
d_gene: TRBD2
abundance: many
j_gene: TRBJ2-2
v_gene: TRBV6-5

CDR3aa: CASTASPRSETQYF
CDR3nt: TGCGCCAGCACGGCCAGCCCACGAAGTGAGACCCAGTACTTC
len: 14
d_gene: .
abundance: few
j_gene: TRBJ2-5
v_gene: TRBV5-1

CDR3aa: CASTGRSMNTGELFF
CDR3nt: TGTGCCAGCACAGGACGCTCCATGAACACCGGGGAGCTGTTTTTT
len: 15
d_gene: .
abundance: .
j_gene: TRBJ2-2
v_gene: TRBV9

CDR3aa: CASSPQLANEQFF
CDR3nt: TGTGCCAGCAGCCCCCAACTAGCCAATGAGCAGTTCTTC
len: 13
d_gene: .
abundance: .
j_gene: TRBJ2-1
v_gene: TRBV6-2/TRBV6-3

CDR3aa: CASCRDASNQPQHF
CDR3nt: TGTGCCAGTTGCCGGGACGCTAGCAATCAGCCCCAGCATTTT
len: 14
d_gene: .
abundance: few
j_gene: TRBJ1-5
v_gene: TRBV19

CDR3aa: CASSQGRGWRETQYF
CDR3nt: TGCGCCAGCAGCCAAGGGAGGGGTTGGAGAGAGACCCAGTACTTC
len: 15
d_gene: .
abundance: .
j_gene: TRBJ2-5
v_gene: TRBV4-3

CDR3aa: CSARVSGRDSPLHF
CDR3nt: TGCAGTGCTAGAGTTTCGGGGCGGGATTCACCCCTCCACTTT
len: 14
d_gene: .
abundance: .
j_gene: TRBJ1-6
v_gene: TRBV20-1

CDR3aa: CATSRGKDGYTF
CDR3nt: TGTGCCACCAGCAGAGGTAAAGATGGCTACACCTTC
len: 12
d_gene: .
abundance: .
j_gene: TRBJ1-2
v_gene: TRBV15

CDR3aa: CASSLGLEWSEQFF
CDR3nt: TGTGCCAGCAGCTTAGGCTTAGAGTGGAGTGAGCAGTTCTTC
len: 14
d_gene: .
abundance: few
j_gene: TRBJ2-1
v_gene: TRBV13

CDR3aa: CASSQEGQGQETQYF
CDR3nt: TGCGCCAGCAGCCAAGAGGGACAGGGGCAAGAGACCCAGTACTTC
len: 15
d_gene: TRBD1
abundance: few
j_gene: TRBJ2-5
v_gene: TRBV4-1

CDR3aa: CASSFGRTVNTEAFF
CDR3nt: TGTGCCAGCAGCTTTGGCCGGACAGTGAACACTGAAGCTTTCTTT
len: 15
d_gene: .
abundance: many
j_gene: TRBJ1-1
v_gene: TRBV7-8

CDR3aa: CASSLYGGRQSEQFF
CDR3nt: TGTGCCAGCAGCTTATACGGGGGCCGACAGAGTGAGCAGTTCTTC
len: 15
d_gene: .
abundance: many
j_gene: TRBJ2-1
v_gene: TRBV7-3

CDR3aa: CASSDTPYSNQPQHF
CDR3nt: TGTGCCAGCAGTGATACACCATATAGCAATCAGCCCCAGCATTTT
len: 15
d_gene: .
abundance: .
j_gene: TRBJ1-5
v_gene: TRBV6-1

CDR3aa: CASSLGTPTQYF
CDR3nt: TGCGCCAGCAGCCTGGGGACTCCCACGCAGTATTTT
len: 12
d_gene: .
abundance: many
j_gene: TRBJ2-3
v_gene: TRBV5-1

CDR3aa: CSASFGLADEQFF
CDR3nt: TGCAGTGCTAGCTTCGGACTAGCGGATGAGCAGTTCTTC
len: 13
d_gene: TRBD2
abundance: .
j_gene: TRBJ2-1
v_gene: TRBV20-1

CDR3aa: CASSEGRGNQPQHF
CDR3nt: TGTGCCAGCAGTGAAGGCAGAGGCAATCAGCCCCAGCATTTT
len: 14
d_gene: .
abundance: many
j_gene: TRBJ1-5
v_gene: TRBV2

CDR3aa: CASSESGGLGYNEQFF
CDR3nt: TGTGCCAGCAGTGAATCCGGGGGGTTGGGCTACAATGAGCAGTTCTTC
len: 16
d_gene: TRBD2
abundance: few
j_gene: TRBJ2-1
v_gene: TRBV6-4

CDR3aa: CASSLAGWQGDSNQPQHF
CDR3nt: TGTGCCAGCAGCTTAGCGGGTTGGCAGGGGGATAGCAATCAGCCCCAGCATTTT
len: 18
d_gene: TRBD1
abundance: .
j_gene: TRBJ1-5
v_gene: TRBV7-8

CDR3aa: CASSLGHSSGNTIYF
CDR3nt: TGTGCCAGTAGTTTAGGACACTCGTCTGGAAACACCATATATTTT
len: 15
d_gene: .
abundance: .
j_gene: TRBJ1-3
v_gene: TRBV19

CDR3aa: CASGPRDSDNSPLHF
CDR3nt: TGTGCCAGCGGTCCCCGGGACAGCGATAACTCACCCCTCCACTTT
len: 15
d_gene: TRBD1
abundance: .
j_gene: TRBJ1-6
v_gene: TRBV27

CDR3aa: CASSLETAGVPYNEQFF
CDR3nt: TGCGCCAGCAGCTTGGAAACAGCGGGTGTCCCCTACAATGAGCAGTTCTTC
len: 17
d_gene: .
abundance: many
j_gene: TRBJ2-1
v_gene: TRBV5-1